Detailed here is one T cell receptor (beta chain). Its cognate antigen is unknown. Looked up from germline, CDR1 is SEHNR and CDR2 is FQNEAQ (reference sequence). The CDR3 spans 15 residues. The V end lost 1 base, the J end lost 11 bases, and 20 bases lay between the germline ends. TCR alpha and TCR beta cDNA libraries carrying sample barcodes and UMIs came from 5'RACE with constant-segment primers. Each CDR3 protein is one row after TCRdb ran MiXCR on the 5' RACE reads. The sample has just over 150,000 distinct CDR3 sequences; around a third are singletons. The source of the sample is a study of T-cell memory formation after mild COVID-19. About the study: Largely, TCR clusters stayed within a single donor. Regarding the study as a whole: Contracting clones from day 15 to 85 had balanced CD4/CD8; later expanders favoured CD4+. The study found contracting CD4+ clones mainly in CM and EM and contracting CD8+ clones in EMRA.

Material: PBMCs or a T cell subset sorted from them (not recorded which). The sequence derives from an adult woman who had mild COVID-19 (a few samples of this study predate the infection). Cell type and time point are not known. The V call is TRBV7-9, the J call TRBJ1-1; no reliable D call. The CDR3 coding sequence is TGTGCCAGCAGCTTAGGCCTCGAGGACGCCCTTCGGGCTTTCTTT. It yields the protein CASSLGLEDALRAFF. Filled out from reference TRBV7-9 and TRBJ1-1, the complete variable domain reads DTGVSQNPRHKITKRGQNVTFRCDPISEHNRLYWYRQTLGQGPEFLTYFQNEAQLEKSRLLSDRFSAERPKGSFSTLEIQRTEQGDSAMYLCASSLGLEDALRAFFGQGTRLTVV.